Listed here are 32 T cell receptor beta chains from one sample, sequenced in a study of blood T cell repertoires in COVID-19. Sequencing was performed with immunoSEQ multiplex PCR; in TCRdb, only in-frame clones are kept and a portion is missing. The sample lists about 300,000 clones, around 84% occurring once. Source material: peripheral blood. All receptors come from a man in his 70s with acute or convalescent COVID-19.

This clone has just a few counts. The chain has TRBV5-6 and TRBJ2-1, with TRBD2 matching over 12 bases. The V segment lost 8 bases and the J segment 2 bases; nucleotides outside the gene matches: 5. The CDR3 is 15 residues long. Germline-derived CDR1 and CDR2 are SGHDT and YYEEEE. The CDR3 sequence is CASRLAGGTYNEQFF. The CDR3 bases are TGTGCCAGTAGGCTAGCGGGGGGGACCTACAATGAGCAGTTCTTC.

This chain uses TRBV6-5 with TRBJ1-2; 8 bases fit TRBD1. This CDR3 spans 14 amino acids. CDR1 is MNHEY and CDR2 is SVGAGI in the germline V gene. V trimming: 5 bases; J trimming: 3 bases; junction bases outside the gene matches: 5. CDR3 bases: TGTGCCAGCAGTCGACAGGGGCAGGACTATGGCTACACCTTC. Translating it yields CASSRQGQDYGYTF.

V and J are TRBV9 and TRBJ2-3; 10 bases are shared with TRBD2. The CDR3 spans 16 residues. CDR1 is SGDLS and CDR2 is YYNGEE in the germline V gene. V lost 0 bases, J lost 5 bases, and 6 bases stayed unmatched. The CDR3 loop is CASSVAAGGHRDTQYF. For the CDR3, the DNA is TGTGCCAGCAGCGTAGCAGCGGGAGGGCATAGAGATACGCAGTATTTT.

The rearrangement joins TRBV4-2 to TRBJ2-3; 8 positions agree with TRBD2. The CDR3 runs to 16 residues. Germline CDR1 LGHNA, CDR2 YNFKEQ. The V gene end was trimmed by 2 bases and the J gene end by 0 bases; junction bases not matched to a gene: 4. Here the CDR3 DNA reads TGTGCCAGCAGCCAAAATCCTAGCGGGAGCACAGATACGCAGTATTTT. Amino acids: CASSQNPSGSTDTQYF.

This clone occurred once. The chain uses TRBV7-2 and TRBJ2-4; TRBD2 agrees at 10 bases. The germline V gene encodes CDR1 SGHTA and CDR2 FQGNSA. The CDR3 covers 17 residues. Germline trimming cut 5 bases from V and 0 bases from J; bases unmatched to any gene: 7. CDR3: CASSPEAGGIAKNIQYF. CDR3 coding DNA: TGTGCCAGCAGCCCCGAAGCGGGAGGGATAGCCAAAAACATTCAGTACTTC.

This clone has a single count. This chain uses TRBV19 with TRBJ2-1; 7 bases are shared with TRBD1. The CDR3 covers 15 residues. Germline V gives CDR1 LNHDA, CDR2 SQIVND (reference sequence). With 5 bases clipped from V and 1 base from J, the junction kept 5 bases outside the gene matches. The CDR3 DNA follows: TGTGCCAGTAGTGTACAGGGGTATTCCTACAATGAGCAGTTCTTC. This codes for CASSVQGYSYNEQFF. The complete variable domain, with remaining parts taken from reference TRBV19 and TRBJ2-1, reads DGGITQSPKYLFRKEGQNVTLSCEQNLNHDAMYWYRQDPGQGLRLIYYSQIVNDFQKGDIAEGYSVSREKKESFPLTVTSAQKNPTAFYLCASSVQGYSYNEQFFGPGTRLTVL.

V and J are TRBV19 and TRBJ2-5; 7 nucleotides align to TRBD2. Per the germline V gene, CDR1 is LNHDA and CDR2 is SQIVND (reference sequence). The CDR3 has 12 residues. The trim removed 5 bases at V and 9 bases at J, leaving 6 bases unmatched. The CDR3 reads CASSPRGEAQYF. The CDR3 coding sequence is TGTGCCAGTAGTCCCCGGGGGGAGGCCCAGTACTTC. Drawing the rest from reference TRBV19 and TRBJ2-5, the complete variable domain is DGGITQSPKYLFRKEGQNVTLSCEQNLNHDAMYWYRQDPGQGLRLIYYSQIVNDFQKGDIAEGYSVSREKKESFPLTVTSAQKNPTAFYLCASSPRGEAQYFGPGTRLLVL.

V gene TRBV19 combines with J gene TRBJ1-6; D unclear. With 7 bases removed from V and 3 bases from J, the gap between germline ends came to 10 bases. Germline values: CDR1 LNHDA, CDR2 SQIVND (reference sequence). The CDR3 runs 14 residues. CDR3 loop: CASTRENYNSPLHF. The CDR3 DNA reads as TGTGCCAGTACGCGCGAAAACTATAATTCACCCCTCCACTTT.

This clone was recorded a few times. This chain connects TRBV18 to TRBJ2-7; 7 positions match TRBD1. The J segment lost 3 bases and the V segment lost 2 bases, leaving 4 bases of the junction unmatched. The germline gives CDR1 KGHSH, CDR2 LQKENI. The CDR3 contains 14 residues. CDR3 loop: CASSPRTGNYEQYF. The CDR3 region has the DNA TGTGCCAGCTCACCAAGGACAGGTAACTACGAGCAGTACTTC.

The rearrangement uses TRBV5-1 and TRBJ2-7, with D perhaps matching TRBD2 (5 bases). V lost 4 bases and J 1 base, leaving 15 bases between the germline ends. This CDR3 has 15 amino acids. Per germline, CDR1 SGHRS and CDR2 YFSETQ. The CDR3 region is CASSPRTGKSYEQYF. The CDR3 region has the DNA TGCGCCAGCAGCCCCCGGACTGGGAAATCCTACGAGCAGTACTTC.

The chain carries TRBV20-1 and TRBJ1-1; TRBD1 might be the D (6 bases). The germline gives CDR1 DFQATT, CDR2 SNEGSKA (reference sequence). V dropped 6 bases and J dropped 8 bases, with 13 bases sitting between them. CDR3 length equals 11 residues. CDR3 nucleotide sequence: TGCAGTGCGCCCGGGACATCGGAAGCTTTCTTT. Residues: CSAPGTSEAFF.

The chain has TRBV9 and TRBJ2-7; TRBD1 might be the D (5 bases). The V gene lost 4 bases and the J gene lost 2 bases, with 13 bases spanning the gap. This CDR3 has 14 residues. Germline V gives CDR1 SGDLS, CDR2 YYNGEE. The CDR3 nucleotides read TGTGCCAGCAGCCCGACAGCCATAACCTACGAGCAGTACTTC. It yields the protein CASSPTAITYEQYF.

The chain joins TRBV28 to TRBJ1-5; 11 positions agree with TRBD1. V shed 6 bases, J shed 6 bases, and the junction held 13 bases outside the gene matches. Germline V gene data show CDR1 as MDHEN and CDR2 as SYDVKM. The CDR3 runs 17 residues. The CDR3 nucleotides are TGTGCCAGCAGAAATCGACAAGGACAGGGGGCAGCTCAGCCCCAGCATTTT. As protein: CASRNRQGQGAAQPQHF.

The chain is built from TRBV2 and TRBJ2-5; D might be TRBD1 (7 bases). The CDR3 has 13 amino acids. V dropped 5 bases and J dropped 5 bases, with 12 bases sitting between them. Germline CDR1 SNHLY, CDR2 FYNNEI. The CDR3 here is CASSQGGGETQYF. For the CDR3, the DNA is TGTGCCAGCAGTCAGGGGGGCGGCGAGACCCAGTACTTC.

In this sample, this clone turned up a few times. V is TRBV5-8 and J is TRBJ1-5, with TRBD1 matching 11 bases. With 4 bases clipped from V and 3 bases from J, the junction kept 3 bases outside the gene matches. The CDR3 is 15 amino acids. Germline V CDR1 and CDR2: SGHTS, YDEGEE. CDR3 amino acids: CASSRDRGFNQPQHF. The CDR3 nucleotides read TGTGCCAGCAGCCGGGACAGGGGGTTCAATCAGCCCCAGCATTTT. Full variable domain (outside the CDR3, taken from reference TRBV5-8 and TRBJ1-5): EAGVTQSPTHLIKTRGQQATLRCSPISGHTSVYWYQQALGLGLQFLLWYDEGEERNRGNFPPRFSGRQFPNYSSELNVNALELEDSALYLCASSRDRGFNQPQHFGDGTRLSIL.

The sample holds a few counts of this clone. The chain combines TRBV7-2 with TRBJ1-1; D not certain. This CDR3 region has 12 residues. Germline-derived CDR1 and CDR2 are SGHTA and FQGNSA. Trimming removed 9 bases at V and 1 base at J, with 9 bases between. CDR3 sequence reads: CARPSSNTEAFF. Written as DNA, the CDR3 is TGTGCCAGACCCAGTTCGAACACTGAAGCTTTCTTT.

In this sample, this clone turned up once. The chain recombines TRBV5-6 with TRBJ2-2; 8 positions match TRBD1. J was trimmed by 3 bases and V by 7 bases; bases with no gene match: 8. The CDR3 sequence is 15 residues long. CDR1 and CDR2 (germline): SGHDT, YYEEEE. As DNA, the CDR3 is TGTGCCAGCCGCCTTCAGGGGGCGGACACCGGGGAGCTGTTTTTT. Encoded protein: CASRLQGADTGELFF.

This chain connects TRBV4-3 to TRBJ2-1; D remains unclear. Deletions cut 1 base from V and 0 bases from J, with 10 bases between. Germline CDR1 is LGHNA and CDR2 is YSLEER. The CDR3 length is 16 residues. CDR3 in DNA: TGCGCCAGCAGCCAAGTGGCCCACAGCTCCTACAATGAGCAGTTCTTC. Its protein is CASSQVAHSSYNEQFF.

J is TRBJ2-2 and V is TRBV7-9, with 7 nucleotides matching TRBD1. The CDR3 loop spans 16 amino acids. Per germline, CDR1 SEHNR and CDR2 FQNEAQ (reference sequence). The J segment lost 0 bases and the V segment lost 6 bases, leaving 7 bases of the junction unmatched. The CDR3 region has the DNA TGTGCCAGCAGTCAATGGGGACAGACGAACACCGGGGAGCTGTTTTTT. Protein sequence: CASSQWGQTNTGELFF.

CDR3 sequence: CASSLGRRPFF. The CDR3 nucleotides read TGCGCCAGCAGCCTCGGGAGGCGCCCCTTCTTT. The V call is TRBV5-1, the J call TRBJ1-1; D is unclear. Trimming cost V 4 bases and J 14 bases, with 15 bases left between them. The CDR3 has 11 residues. CDR1 and CDR2 from the germline V gene are SGHRS and YFSETQ.

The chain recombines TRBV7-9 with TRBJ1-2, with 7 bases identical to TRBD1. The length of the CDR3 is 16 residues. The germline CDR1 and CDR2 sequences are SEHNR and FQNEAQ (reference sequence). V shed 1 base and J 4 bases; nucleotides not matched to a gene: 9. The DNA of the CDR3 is TGTGCCAGCAGCTTAGTATACGCAGGGGGAGTCTATGGCTACACCTTC. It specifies CASSLVYAGGVYGYTF.

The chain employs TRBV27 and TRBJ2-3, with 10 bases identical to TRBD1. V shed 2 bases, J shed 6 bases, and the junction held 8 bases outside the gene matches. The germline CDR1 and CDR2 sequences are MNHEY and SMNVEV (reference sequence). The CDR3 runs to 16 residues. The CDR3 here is CASSLLPGQGRDTQYF. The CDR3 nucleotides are TGTGCCAGCAGTTTACTCCCGGGACAGGGGAGGGATACGCAGTATTTT.

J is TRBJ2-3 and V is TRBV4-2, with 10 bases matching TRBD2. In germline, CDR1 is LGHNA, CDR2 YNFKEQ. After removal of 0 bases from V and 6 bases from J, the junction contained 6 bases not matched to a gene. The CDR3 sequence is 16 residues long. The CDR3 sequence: CASSQDGSGRADTQYF. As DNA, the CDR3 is TGTGCCAGCAGCCAAGATGGAAGCGGGAGGGCGGATACGCAGTATTTT.

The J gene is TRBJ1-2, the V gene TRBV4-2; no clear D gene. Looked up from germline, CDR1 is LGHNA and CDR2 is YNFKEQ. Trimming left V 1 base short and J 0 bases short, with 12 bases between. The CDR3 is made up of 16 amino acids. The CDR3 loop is CASSQVEGGPNYGYTF. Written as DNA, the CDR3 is TGTGCCAGCAGCCAAGTCGAGGGAGGGCCTAACTATGGCTACACCTTC.

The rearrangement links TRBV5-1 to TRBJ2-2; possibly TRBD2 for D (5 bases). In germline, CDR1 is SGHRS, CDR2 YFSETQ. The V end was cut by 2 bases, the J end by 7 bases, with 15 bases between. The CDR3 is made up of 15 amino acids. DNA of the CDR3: TGCGCCAGCAGCTTAAGTGGGAGTTTCGGCGGGGAGCTGTTTTTT. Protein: CASSLSGSFGGELFF.

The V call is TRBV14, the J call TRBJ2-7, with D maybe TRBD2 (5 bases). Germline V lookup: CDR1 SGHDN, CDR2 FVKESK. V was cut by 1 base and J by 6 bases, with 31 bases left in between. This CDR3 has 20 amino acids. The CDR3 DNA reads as TGTGCCAGCAGCCAAGTTGGTGTCGAAAAGTTTTGGGCAGGCGCGGGCGAGCAGTACTTC. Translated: CASSQVGVEKFWAGAGEQYF.

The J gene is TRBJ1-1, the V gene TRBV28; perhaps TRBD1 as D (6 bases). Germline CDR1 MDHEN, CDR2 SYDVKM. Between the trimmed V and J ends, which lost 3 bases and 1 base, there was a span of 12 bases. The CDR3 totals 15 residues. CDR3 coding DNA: TGTGCCAGCAGTTTGGTCTACAGGGAGAACACTGAAGCTTTCTTT. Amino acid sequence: CASSLVYRENTEAFF.

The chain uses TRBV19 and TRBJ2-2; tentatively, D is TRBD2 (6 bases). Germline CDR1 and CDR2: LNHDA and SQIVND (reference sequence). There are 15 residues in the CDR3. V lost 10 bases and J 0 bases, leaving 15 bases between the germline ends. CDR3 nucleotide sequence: TGTGCCACCAAAGGCGGGAACACGAACACCGGGGAGCTGTTTTTT. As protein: CATKGGNTNTGELFF.

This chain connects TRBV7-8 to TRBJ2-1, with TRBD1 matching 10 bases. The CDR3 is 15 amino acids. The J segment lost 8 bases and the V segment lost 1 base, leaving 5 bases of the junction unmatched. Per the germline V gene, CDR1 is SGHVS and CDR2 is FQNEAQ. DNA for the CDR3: TGTGCCAGCAGCTTAGGGGACAGGGGAATAGATGAGCAGTTCTTC. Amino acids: CASSLGDRGIDEQFF.

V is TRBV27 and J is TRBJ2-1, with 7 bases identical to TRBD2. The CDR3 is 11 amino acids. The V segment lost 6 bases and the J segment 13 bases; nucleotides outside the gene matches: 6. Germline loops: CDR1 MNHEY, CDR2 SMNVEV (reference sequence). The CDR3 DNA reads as TGTGCCAGCAGAGGTCTAGCGGCTCAGTTCTTC. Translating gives CASRGLAAQFF.

As DNA, the CDR3 is TGCGCCAGCAGTGAAGTGGCTAACACCGGGGAGCTGTTTTTT. It yields the protein CASSEVANTGELFF. J is TRBJ2-2 and V is TRBV10-1; unclear D gene. V lost 3 bases and J lost 2, with 7 bases in between. This CDR3 spans 14 amino acids. From germline, CDR1 is WNHNN and CDR2 SYGVQD (reference sequence).

CDR3 nucleotides: TGTGCCAGTAGTATAATGGCCCTAGCCTATGAGCAGTTCTTC. Translation gives CASSIMALAYEQFF. V and J are TRBV19 and TRBJ2-1; TRBD2 is a possible D gene (5 bases). Between the trimmed V and J ends, which lost 2 bases and 8 bases, there was a span of 13 bases. The CDR3 extends over 14 amino acids. Germline values: CDR1 LNHDA, CDR2 SQIVND (reference sequence).